This T cell receptor (beta chain) stems from a study of T cell responses to AZD1222 COVID-19 vaccine. Study results and limitations: Dominant at 160-218 and 743-854, vaccine-associated CD4 TCRs also spanned spike.

From germline, CDR1 is MDHEN and CDR2 SYDVKM. The CDR3 is 12 amino acids. Deletions cut 2 bases from V and 7 bases from J, with 8 bases between. Measured with immunoSEQ multiplex PCR; TCRdb has only the in-frame clones, and not every one. The sample consists of 98,000 or so clones, around 86% of them appearing once. A remark on this clone: What it binds is unknown.

The chain employs TRBV28 and TRBJ1-2; D remains unclear. The starting material was peripheral blood, obtained 28 days after the second dose of the MenACWY control vaccine. The origin of this receptor is an adult who received the MenACWY meningococcal vaccine as a control. CDR3 amino acids: CASSLDWGGYTF. The CDR3 bases are TGTGCCAGCAGTTTAGACTGGGGTGGCTACACCTTC.